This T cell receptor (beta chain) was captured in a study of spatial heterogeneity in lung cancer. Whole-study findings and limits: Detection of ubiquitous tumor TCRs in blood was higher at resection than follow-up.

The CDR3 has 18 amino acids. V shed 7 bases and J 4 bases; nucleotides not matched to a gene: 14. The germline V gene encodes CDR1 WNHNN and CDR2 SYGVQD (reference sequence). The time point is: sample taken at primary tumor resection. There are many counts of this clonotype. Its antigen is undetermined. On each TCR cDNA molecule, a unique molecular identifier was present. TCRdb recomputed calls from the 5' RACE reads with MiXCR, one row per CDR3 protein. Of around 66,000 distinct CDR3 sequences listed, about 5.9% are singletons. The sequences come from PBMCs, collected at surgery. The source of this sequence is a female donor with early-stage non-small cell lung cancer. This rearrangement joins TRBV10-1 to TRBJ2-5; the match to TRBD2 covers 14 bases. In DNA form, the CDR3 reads TGCGCCAGCACCCTTCGGACTAGCGGGAGGTATTCGGCAGAGACCCAGTACTTC. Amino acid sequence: CASTLRTSGRYSAETQYF.